This T cell receptor beta chain appears in the sequencing data of a study of cytomegalovirus exposure and HLA in healthy donors. Losses at the gene ends were 7 bases for V and 1 base for J; bases not matched to a gene: 3. The CDR3 consists of 13 residues. Germline loops: CDR1 LNHDA, CDR2 SQIVND (reference sequence). PCR used 60 Vbeta primers and 13 Jbeta primers. Generated by immunoSEQ multiplex PCR, the TCRdb table keeps only in-frame clones and is missing some. The sample shows 310,000 or so clones, about 87% of them seen only once. The clonotype originates from a woman in her late teens or twenties in good health and CMV-seronegative. The V and J genes are TRBV19 and TRBJ1-1; 7 bases fit TRBD1. Specimen: PBMCs. CDR3 in amino acids: CASTRQGNTEAFF. CDR3 sequence (DNA): TGTGCCAGTACCCGACAGGGGAACACTGAAGCTTTCTTT. The full variable domain, in which reference TRBV19 and TRBJ1-1 provide the parts outside the CDR3, is DGGITQSPKYLFRKEGQNVTLSCEQNLNHDAMYWYRQDPGQGLRLIYYSQIVNDFQKGDIAEGYSVSREKKESFPLTVTSAQKNPTAFYLCASTRQGNTEAFFGQGTRLTVV.